Given below is one T cell receptor (beta chain) in context. The germline V gene has CDR1 GTSNPN and CDR2 SVGIG (reference sequence). This CDR3 contains 17 residues. Losses at the gene ends were 7 bases for V and 0 bases for J; bases not matched to a gene: 14. This entry belongs to a study of blood T cell repertoires in COVID-19. Study background: The United States, Italy and Spain supplied acute and convalescent COVID-19 samples. T cells, B-cell-depleted T cells, or PBMCs supplied cDNA or gDNA.

In the original analysis: Cell counts per sample came from amplifying reference gene primers. Method: immunoSEQ multiplex PCR; TCRdb's copy keeps in-frame clones and lacks some. V and J calls and clone size are those listed in that table; D and trimming were worked out from the DNA. This table has 100,000 to 150,000 clones, roughly 72% appearing once. The clonotype comes from a man aged 55 to 70 with acute or convalescent COVID-19. The chain recombines TRBV30 with TRBJ2-2; 7 bases are a match to TRBD2. Sequencing was done on a sample of peripheral blood. The CDR3 here is CASGDSGSNANTGELFF. DNA of the CDR3: TGTGCCTCTGGGGATAGCGGGTCAAACGCGAACACCGGGGAGCTGTTTTTT.